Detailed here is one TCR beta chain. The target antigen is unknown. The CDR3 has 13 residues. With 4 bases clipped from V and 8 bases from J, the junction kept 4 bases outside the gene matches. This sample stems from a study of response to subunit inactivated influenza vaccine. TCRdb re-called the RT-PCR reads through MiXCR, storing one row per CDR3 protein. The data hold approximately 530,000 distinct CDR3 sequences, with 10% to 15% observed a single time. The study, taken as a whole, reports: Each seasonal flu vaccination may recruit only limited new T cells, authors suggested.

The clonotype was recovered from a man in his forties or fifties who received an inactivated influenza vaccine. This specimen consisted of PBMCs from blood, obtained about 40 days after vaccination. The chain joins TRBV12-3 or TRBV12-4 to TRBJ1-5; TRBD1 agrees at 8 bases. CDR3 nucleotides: TGTGCCAGCAGTTACAGGGGGAACGAGCCCCAGCATTTT. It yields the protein CASSYRGNEPQHF.